This T cell receptor beta chain came from a study of blood T cell repertoires in COVID-19. About the study: PBMCs, B-cell-depleted T cells, or T cells provided the cDNA or gDNA that made up the material.

This CDR3 comprises 15 residues. The J segment lost 2 bases and the V segment lost 7 bases, leaving 6 bases of the junction unmatched. Per the germline V gene, CDR1 is WSHSY and CDR2 is SAAADI. In the original processing: Amplifying reference gene primers gave estimates of nucleated cell counts. TCRdb's table, derived via immunoSEQ multiplex PCR, lists solely in-frame clones and lacks some. The V and J calls and the clone size are those of that table, but D and trimming were determined from the DNA. Seen here are fewer than 200,000 clones, around four fifths observed once, and the top ten hold roughly 7.5%.

Sequenced input: peripheral blood. The chain is built from TRBV10-2 and TRBJ2-1; 9 bases fit TRBD2. The receptor was derived from a woman in her 70s with COVID-19, enrolled during active disease. CDR3 sequence reads: CASKISGSPYNEQFF. The CDR3 region has the DNA TGCGCCAGCAAGATTAGCGGGAGCCCCTACAATGAGCAGTTCTTC.